This TCR beta chain was found in a study of blood T cells in healthy people across ages. With a J-beta primer mix and a sample-barcoded 5' primer, a second PCR ran about 7 to 12 cycles. The yield of each sample was at least 2.5 million CDR3-containing paired-end reads. TCRdb itself ran the 5' RACE reads through MiXCR, one entry per CDR3 protein. The sample consists of 750,000 to 950,000 distinct CDR3 sequences, about 26% of them appearing once. CDR1 is MDHEN and CDR2 is SYDVKM in the germline V gene. V lost 7 bases to trimming and J lost 1 base, with 10 bases between them. CDR3 length: 13 amino acids. In addition, the sample was reused for a study of T cells of mothers and their children.

This chain links TRBV28 with TRBJ1-2; no firm D call. This receptor was obtained from a boy between 10 and 17 years old in good health. Sequencing was done on a sample of blood. As DNA, the CDR3 is TGTGCCAGCACCTTGACACGTAACTATGGCTACACCTTC. This gives the protein CASTLTRNYGYTF.